A single sample is the source of the 10 T cell receptor beta chains below, sequenced in a study of cytomegalovirus exposure and HLA in healthy donors (dated by TCRdb to 2015 to 2018). Library generation was performed with the immunoSEQ multiplex PCR assay. For the multiplex PCR, a mixture combining 60 forward primers for TCR Vbeta segments and 13 reverse primers for TCR Jbeta segments was used. What TCRdb holds here is the immuneACCESS table cut down to in-frame rearrangements. Part of the clones is not present; checked against another copy, under half of the missing clones reflect an unresolved V gene, and the others are unexplained. Here the sample has about 97,000 clones; approximately 74% occur a single time. The ten largest clones take up around 1.9% of the sample. The sequenced sample consisted of PBMCs. All receptors derive from a woman aged 40 to 50 in good health and CMV-seronegative.

This clone was found a few times. The chain joins TRBV6-6 to TRBJ2-7; the D gene is possibly TRBD2 (5 bases). Germline CDR1 is MNHNY and CDR2 is SVGAGI (reference sequence). V was clipped by 0 bases and J by 0 bases, with 12 bases between them. The CDR3 runs to 16 residues. The CDR3 here is CASSYSRAGSSYEQYF. For the CDR3, the DNA is TGTGCCAGCAGTTACTCGAGGGCAGGCAGCTCCTACGAGCAGTACTTC.

The rearrangement links TRBV10-1 to TRBJ1-5; D possibly corresponds to TRBD1 (5 bases). The CDR3 runs 15 residues. Trimming cost V 1 base and J 7 bases, with 14 bases left between them. Germline V gives CDR1 WNHNN, CDR2 SYGVQD (reference sequence). The CDR3 DNA follows: TGCGCCAGCAGTGAGTGGTGGCGGCAGGGCCAGCCCCAGCATTTT. Protein product: CASSEWWRQGQPQHF.

The chain joins TRBV14 to TRBJ2-7; unclear D gene. Per germline, CDR1 SGHDN and CDR2 FVKESK. Trimming left V 0 bases short and J 2 bases short, with 5 bases between. The CDR3 loop spans 13 amino acids. CDR3 nucleotides: TGTGCCAGCAGCCAAGATCAGGCCTACGAGCAGTACTTC. It is translated as CASSQDQAYEQYF.

The chain couples TRBV5-1 to TRBJ2-3, with 9 bases that match TRBD2. V trimming: 6 bases; J trimming: 4 bases; junction bases outside the gene matches: 6. The CDR3 sequence is 14 residues long. The V gene's germline CDR1 is SGHRS and CDR2 YFSETQ. CDR3 nucleotide sequence: TGCGCCAGCACCCCGGGACTAGCAGCAGATACGCAGTATTTT. Amino acid sequence: CASTPGLAADTQYF.

The chain is built from TRBV19 and TRBJ2-5; tentatively, D is TRBD1 (5 bases). Trimming stripped 3 bases from V and 11 bases from J, with 13 bases between. CDR1 and CDR2 from the germline V gene are LNHDA and SQIVND (reference sequence). The CDR3 runs 12 residues. CDR3 bases: TGTGCCAGTAGTATCCAGGGCCTTGAGCAGTACTTC. This gives the protein CASSIQGLEQYF.

The genes are TRBV27 and TRBJ2-3, with TRBD2 identical over 11 bases. Germline CDR1 and CDR2: MNHEY and SMNVEV (reference sequence). Trimming cost V 7 bases and J 5 bases; bases outside gene matches: 5. CDR3 size: 14 residues. CDR3 coding DNA: TGTGCCAGCACCACACTAGCGGGAGTAGATACGCAGTATTTT. This codes for CASTTLAGVDTQYF.

This clone has a handful of counts. The chain uses TRBV6-1 and TRBJ2-1; 14 bases map to TRBD2. Germline V gives CDR1 MNHNS, CDR2 SASEGT. This CDR3 is 18 amino acids long. With 4 bases clipped from V and 8 bases from J, the junction kept 13 bases outside the gene matches. The CDR3 protein is CASSARMGLAGVVDEQFF. CDR3 bases: TGTGCCAGCAGTGCTAGGATGGGACTAGCGGGAGTGGTCGATGAGCAGTTCTTC.

This sequence joins TRBV5-1 and TRBJ2-1, with 9 bases identical to TRBD1. The junction had 1 base not matched to a gene; V was cut back by 0 bases and J by 3 bases. The germline V gene encodes CDR1 SGHRS and CDR2 YFSETQ. The CDR3 extends over 15 amino acids. CDR3: CASSLGDRDYNEQFF. The CDR3 region has the DNA TGCGCCAGCAGCTTGGGGGACAGGGACTACAATGAGCAGTTCTTC.

The J gene is TRBJ2-7, the V gene TRBV6-9; the match to TRBD1 covers 9 bases. The CDR3 runs 13 residues. Germline CDR1 and CDR2: MNHGY and SVAAGI. The CDR3 coding sequence is TGTGCTACGGGGGACAGGGTCCCCTACGAGCAGTACTTC. Its protein is CATGDRVPYEQYF.

The rearrangement joins TRBV2 to TRBJ1-5; the D is unclear. The germline CDR1 and CDR2 sequences are SNHLY and FYNNEI. Trimming shortened V by 3 bases and J by 0 bases, and 6 bases separated the two germline ends. This CDR3 contains 14 residues. The CDR3, as DNA: TGTGCCAGCAGTGACCGGGTTAGCAATCAGCCCCAGCATTTT. It codes for CASSDRVSNQPQHF.